This T cell receptor (beta chain) emerged from a study of blood T cell repertoires in COVID-19. Study in general: Whether acute or convalescent, the COVID-19 samples came from the United States, Italy and Spain.

How the authors handled the data: Reference gene primer amplification gave estimated nucleated cell counts. Data came from immunoSEQ multiplex PCR; TCRdb stores just in-frame clones and leaves some out. V and J calls and clone size follow that table, whereas D and trimming were derived from the DNA. Here the sample spans tens of thousands of clones, approximately 84% being singletons. This clone turned up a few times. Germline CDR1 reads DFQATT; CDR2 reads SNEGSKA (reference sequence). The V and J ends lost 3 bases and 6 bases respectively, with 5 bases between them. The CDR3 is made up of 10 amino acids.

This TCR was sampled from a man older than 75 with active or convalescent COVID-19. The gene calls are TRBV20-1 and TRBJ1-2; D unresolved. Sequencing was done on a sample of peripheral blood. The CDR3 spells CSARRNGYTF. For the CDR3, the DNA is TGCAGTGCTAGGCGGAATGGCTACACCTTC.